This TCR beta chain was captured in a study of CD8 T cells in ankylosing spondylitis. TCRdb recomputed calls from the 5' RACE reads with MiXCR, one row per CDR3 protein. The sample records 150,000 to 200,000 distinct CDR3 sequences, 10% to 15% being singletons. Germline CDR1 LGHDT, CDR2 YNNKEL (reference sequence). The CDR3 consists of 17 residues. J gave up 1 base and V 1 base, and 6 bases lay outside the gene matches. A word on this clonotype: What it recognizes is unknown.

Findings and limits, study-wide: A TCR beta motif made of about 8 highly homologous variants seemed typical of ankylosing spondylitis blood. The clones that were linked to disease were reported to be significantly enriched in matched synovial fluid samples from ankylosing spondylitis patients.

Sequenced sample: blood, either unsorted or a sorted T cell fraction (not recorded which). V usage is TRBV3-1 and J usage is TRBJ2-1; 8 bases agree with TRBD2. This clonotype was obtained from a female donor with ankylosing spondylitis or in good health (not recorded which). The CDR3 DNA reads TGTGCCAGCAGCCAAGCGGGAGGGCGGGGATCCTACAATGAGCAGTTCTTC. This gives the protein CASSQAGGRGSYNEQFF.